The 30 T cell receptor beta chains listed next were all sequenced from one sample in a study of T cells after yellow fever vaccination. TCRdb reanalysed the 5' RACE reads using MiXCR and keeps one entry per CDR3 protein. The data hold more than 75,000 distinct CDR3 sequences, with under 9% observed a single time. Here the sequenced sample was CD8+ T cells not binding an NS4B(214-222) dextramer, sorted from PBMCs, taken around 15 days after the first yellow fever vaccination. These receptors originate from a man between 18 and 35 years old who received the YFV17D yellow fever vaccine.

This clonotype was recorded many times. V gene TRBV5-6 combines with J gene TRBJ1-4; the D gene is possibly TRBD1 (6 bases). V was shortened by 2 bases and J by 7 bases, with 18 bases between the two germline ends. Germline CDR1 reads SGHDT; CDR2 reads YYEEEE. The CDR3 runs to 16 residues. CDR3 protein: CASSFQWGAKGEKLFF. CDR3 sequence (DNA): TGTGCCAGCAGCTTCCAATGGGGGGCGAAGGGTGAAAAACTGTTTTTT.

This clonotype came up a few times. The chain is built from TRBV7-9 and TRBJ1-4; TRBD1 is a possible D gene (5 bases). The CDR3 is 14 amino acids. CDR1 and CDR2 from the germline V gene are SEHNR and FQNEAQ (reference sequence). V was shortened by 5 bases and J by 2 bases, with 9 bases between the two germline ends. The CDR3 sequence: CASSHGGTNEKLFF. The CDR3 DNA sequence: TGTGCCAGCAGCCACGGGGGGACTAATGAAAAACTGTTTTTT.

CDR3: CASSSSTGGPSGNTIYF. As DNA, the CDR3 is TGTGCCAGCAGCTCAAGCACAGGGGGCCCCTCTGGAAACACCATATATTTT. The chain employs TRBV7-9 and TRBJ1-3; 9 bases are a match to TRBD1. In germline, CDR1 is SEHNR, CDR2 FQNEAQ (reference sequence). With V trimmed by 4 bases and J by 0 bases, 7 bases remained unmatched. This CDR3 spans 17 amino acids. Using reference TRBV7-9 and TRBJ1-3 for the parts outside the CDR3, the full variable domain is DTGVSQNPRHKITKRGQNVTFRCDPISEHNRLYWYRQTLGQGPEFLTYFQNEAQLEKSRLLSDRFSAERPKGSFSTLEIQRTEQGDSAMYLCASSSSTGGPSGNTIYFGEGSWLTVV.

This chain connects TRBV13 to TRBJ2-3; D perhaps matches TRBD1 (5 bases). The CDR3 runs 13 residues. Germline V gene lookup returns CDR1 PRHDT and CDR2 FYEKMQ (reference sequence). Trimming stripped 5 bases from V and 1 base from J, with 7 bases between. The CDR3 DNA reads TGTGCCAGCAGCCGCAGGGGCACAGATACGCAGTATTTT. The encoded protein is CASSRRGTDTQYF.

This chain uses TRBV2 with TRBJ2-3; D is ambiguous. The V end lost 5 bases, the J end lost 2 bases, and 14 bases lay between the germline ends. This CDR3 region has 15 residues. Germline V gene data show CDR1 as SNHLY and CDR2 as FYNNEI. CDR3 residues: CASSPRTRDTDTQYF. For the CDR3, the DNA is TGTGCCAGCAGTCCGCGGACCCGAGACACAGATACGCAGTATTTT.

This clonotype has only a few counts. The chain is built from TRBV24-1 and TRBJ2-5; perhaps TRBD2 as D (7 bases). CDR1 is KGHDR and CDR2 is SFDVKD in the germline V gene. The V and J ends lost 3 bases and 8 bases respectively, with 9 bases between them. The CDR3 is 12 amino acids. The CDR3 loop is CATSDRGGTQYF. Here the CDR3 DNA reads TGTGCCACCAGTGATAGGGGGGGAACCCAGTACTTC.

This clonotype has a handful of counts. The chain links TRBV6-2 or TRBV6-3 to TRBJ1-1; 9 positions agree with TRBD1. This CDR3 has 14 residues. Germline V gives CDR1 MNHEY, CDR2 SVGEGT. The V gene end was trimmed by 4 bases and the J gene end by 5 bases; junction bases not matched to a gene: 5. CDR3 in amino acids: CASSSQGARTEAFF. CDR3 nucleotide sequence: TGTGCCAGCAGTTCACAGGGGGCGCGAACTGAAGCTTTCTTT.

This clonotype was counted only a few times. The chain is built from TRBV29-1 and TRBJ2-2; 11 positions agree with TRBD2. The germline CDR1 and CDR2 sequences are SQVTM and ANQGSEA. This CDR3 comprises 14 residues. V lost 5 bases, J lost 5 bases, and 4 bases stayed unmatched. The CDR3 loop reads CSVIAGGPTGELFF. The CDR3 bases are TGCAGCGTTATAGCGGGGGGGCCAACCGGGGAGCTGTTTTTT.

This clonotype came up many times. This chain links TRBV6-5 with TRBJ1-3, with 9 nucleotides matching TRBD1. Germline CDR1 reads MNHEY; CDR2 reads SVGAGI. The CDR3 has 16 residues. V lost 4 bases, J lost 7 bases, and 11 bases stayed unmatched. The CDR3 sequence: CASSLYHRDRVNTIYF. CDR3 in DNA: TGTGCCAGCAGTTTGTACCACCGGGACAGGGTGAACACCATATATTTT.

This clonotype was seen a handful of times. V is TRBV7-9 and J is TRBJ1-5, with a possible D match to TRBD1 (5 bases). V gave up 1 base and J gave up 4 bases, with 11 bases separating them. CDR1 and CDR2 from the germline V gene are SEHNR and FQNEAQ (reference sequence). The CDR3 runs 15 residues. CDR3 DNA: TGTGCCAGCAGCTTAGGGGGCGGTGGTAATCAGCCCCAGCATTTT. Amino acids: CASSLGGGGNQPQHF.

This chain uses TRBV9 with TRBJ2-3; TRBD1 might be the D (6 bases). The V and J ends lost 4 bases and 0 bases respectively, with 12 bases between them. Germline values: CDR1 SGDLS, CDR2 YYNGEE. The CDR3 is made up of 15 amino acids. The CDR3 coding sequence is TGTGCCAGCAGCTACTCAGGGGTTAGCACAGATACGCAGTATTTT. Amino acid sequence: CASSYSGVSTDTQYF.

This clonotype turned up a few times. The chain has TRBV12-3 or TRBV12-4 and TRBJ1-4, with 7 positions matching TRBD1. The ends lost 5 bases at V and 7 bases at J; junction bases unmatched: 13. The CDR3 runs to 16 residues. The CDR3 DNA reads TGTGCCAGCAGTCCATTAGACAGGGTCGGAGGTGAAAAACTGTTTTTT. It codes for CASSPLDRVGGEKLFF.

This chain uses TRBV6-5 with TRBJ2-7; D is uncertain. CDR1 and CDR2 (germline): MNHEY, SVGAGI. The CDR3 runs 14 residues. Trimming stripped 2 bases from V and 3 bases from J, with 11 bases between. CDR3 sequence (DNA): TGTGCCAGCAGTTACAGTCTATCTTTCTACGAGCAGTACTTC. This translates into CASSYSLSFYEQYF.

This clonotype appeared a few times. V is TRBV10-3 and J is TRBJ1-2, with 7 bases lining up with TRBD1. Germline V CDR1 and CDR2: ENHRY, SYGVKD. This CDR3 is built from 15 residues. V trimming: 2 bases; J trimming: 8 bases; junction bases outside the gene matches: 11. The CDR3 reads CAISEPGQVPHGYTF. The CDR3 DNA reads as TGTGCCATCAGTGAGCCCGGACAGGTCCCCCACGGCTACACCTTC.

At least ten counts were recorded for this clonotype. The rearrangement uses TRBV6-2 or TRBV6-3 and TRBJ2-7; TRBD1 agrees at 9 bases. V gave up 2 bases and J gave up 5 bases; unmatched junction bases: 7. Germline loops: CDR1 MNHEY, CDR2 SVGEGT. The CDR3 has 15 residues. CDR3 DNA: TGTGCCAGCAGTTACGGAGGGACAGGGTCCGACGAGCAGTACTTC. Amino acids: CASSYGGTGSDEQYF.

The J gene is TRBJ1-1, the V gene TRBV20-1; D possibly corresponds to TRBD1 (6 bases). The CDR3 covers 14 residues. CDR1 DFQATT and CDR2 SNEGSKA come from the germline V gene (reference sequence). Trimming stripped 0 bases from V and 4 bases from J, with 12 bases between. CDR3 residues: CSARDRKGGTEAFF. CDR3 coding DNA: TGCAGTGCTAGAGATCGTAAAGGGGGCACTGAAGCTTTCTTT.

This clonotype was seen a handful of times. The chain links TRBV5-1 to TRBJ2-2, with TRBD1 matching over 7 bases. The CDR3 sequence is 17 residues long. Trimming took 2 bases from V and 0 from J; bases not matched to a gene: 7. CDR1 SGHRS and CDR2 YFSETQ come from the germline V gene. This CDR3 reads CASSFRAGGANTGELFF. CDR3 DNA sequence: TGCGCCAGCAGCTTCAGGGCAGGGGGAGCGAACACCGGGGAGCTGTTTTTT.

This chain connects TRBV6-5 to TRBJ2-7; possible D gene TRBD2, 5 bases. The CDR3 is made up of 15 amino acids. Germline V gene data show CDR1 as MNHEY and CDR2 as SVGAGI. V was trimmed by 2 bases and J by 6 bases, leaving 17 bases between them. CDR3 nucleotides: TGTGCCAGCAGTTACACGGCAACGAGGGCCCTCGAGCAGTACTTC. This codes for CASSYTATRALEQYF.

This clonotype was seen a handful of times. The CDR3 protein is CASTLSGRTEAFF. The CDR3 DNA follows: TGTGCCAGTACCCTAAGCGGGAGGACTGAAGCTTTCTTT. The chain joins TRBV19 to TRBJ1-1; D is uncertain. V shed 7 bases and J shed 5 bases, with 14 bases lying between them. Germline-derived CDR1 and CDR2 are LNHDA and SQIVND (reference sequence). This CDR3 region has 13 residues.

This clonotype was counted between two and nine times. V is TRBV20-1 and J is TRBJ2-7; D possibly corresponds to TRBD1 (6 bases). The CDR3 runs to 17 residues. The germline V and J ends were trimmed by 3 bases and 4 bases, with 25 bases remaining between them. CDR1 and CDR2 from the germline V gene are DFQATT and SNEGSKA (reference sequence). The CDR3 reads CSARGVVIGQGPYEQYF. In DNA form, the CDR3 reads TGCAGTGCTAGGGGAGTGGTTATTGGCCAGGGGCCGTACGAGCAGTACTTC.

The rearrangement links TRBV12-3 or TRBV12-4 to TRBJ1-2; no definite D call. This CDR3 has 12 amino acids. Trimming pared 2 bases from V and 8 bases from J, leaving 9 bases between. In DNA form, the CDR3 reads TGTGCCAGCAGTTTATCAAGGGAAGGCTACACCTTC. Its translation is CASSLSREGYTF.

This clonotype was counted between two and nine times. The rearrangement links TRBV12-3 or TRBV12-4 to TRBJ2-1; D might be TRBD2 (6 bases). V lost 6 bases to trimming and J lost 4 bases, with 16 bases between them. CDR3 length equals 15 residues. The CDR3 bases are TGTGCCAGCAGCCTCGGGGGTGTACCTTACAATGAGCAGTTCTTC. It codes for CASSLGGVPYNEQFF.

This clonotype was seen only a few times. This chain joins TRBV7-8 and TRBJ2-2; 7 nucleotides agree with TRBD2. Germline CDR1 and CDR2: SGHVS and FQNEAQ. After removal of 2 bases from V and 5 bases from J, the junction contained 14 bases not matched to a gene. CDR3 length: 18 residues. The CDR3 DNA sequence: TGTGCCAGCAGCTTAACAGTTCTCGGGGACTATAGGACCGGGGAGCTGTTTTTT. Protein product: CASSLTVLGDYRTGELFF. Full variable domain (outside the CDR3, taken from reference TRBV7-8 and TRBJ2-2): GAGVSQSPRYKVAKRGQDVALRCDPISGHVSLFWYQQALGQGPEFLTYFQNEAQLDKSGLPSDRFFAERPEGSVSTLKIQRTQQEDSAVYLCASSLTVLGDYRTGELFFGEGSRLTVL.

This clonotype was counted only a few times. J is TRBJ2-5 and V is TRBV3-1, with 15 bases fitting TRBD2. CDR1 is LGHDT and CDR2 is YNNKEL in the germline V gene (reference sequence). The CDR3 has 19 residues. Germline trimming cut 3 bases from V and 3 bases from J; bases unmatched to any gene: 11. The CDR3 reads CASSHGTSGGPTYEETQYF. In nucleotides, the CDR3 is TGTGCCAGCAGCCACGGGACTAGCGGGGGGCCGACTTACGAAGAGACCCAGTACTTC.

The rearrangement uses TRBV4-3 and TRBJ1-2; D ambiguous. The germline V and J ends were trimmed by 4 bases and 4 bases, with 16 bases remaining between them. Germline CDR1 is LGHNA and CDR2 is YSLEER. CDR3 size: 15 residues. The CDR3: CASSPNQIRAYGYTF. The CDR3 DNA follows: TGCGCCAGCAGCCCCAACCAGATACGAGCCTATGGCTACACCTTC.

This clonotype was observed a handful of times. This chain connects TRBV20-1 to TRBJ1-4; tentative D call: TRBD1 (6 bases). This CDR3 contains 14 residues. The V end was cut by 3 bases, the J end by 6 bases, with 14 bases between. CDR1 and CDR2 from the germline V gene are DFQATT and SNEGSKA (reference sequence). The CDR3 region is CSARGAVAYEKLFF. The CDR3 nucleotides are TGCAGTGCTAGGGGGGCGGTCGCGTATGAAAAACTGTTTTTT.

This clonotype was seen more than once but under ten times. The genes are TRBV6-5 and TRBJ2-3; D gene unclear. Germline loops: CDR1 MNHEY, CDR2 SVGAGI. CDR3 length equals 17 residues. The germline V and J ends were trimmed by 4 bases and 4 bases, with 21 bases remaining between them. The CDR3 nucleotides read TGTGCCAGCAGTTTGGGTACCTTTAGGTTAGAAGCAGATACGCAGTATTTT. Protein product: CASSLGTFRLEADTQYF.

V usage is TRBV20-1 and J usage is TRBJ2-7; D gene ambiguous. CDR1 is DFQATT and CDR2 is SNEGSKA in the germline V gene (reference sequence). There are 12 residues in the CDR3. The V gene lost 3 bases and the J gene lost 0 bases, with 6 bases spanning the gap. The CDR3 bases are TGCAGTGCTAGCGACAACTCCTACGAGCAGTACTTC. Amino acids: CSASDNSYEQYF.

The CDR3 DNA reads as TGCGCCAGCAGCCAAGAGGCAGAGAACACTGAAGCTTTCTTT. The encoded protein is CASSQEAENTEAFF. This chain joins TRBV4-1 and TRBJ1-1; no clear D. V was shortened by 0 bases and J by 1 base, with 6 bases between the two germline ends. The length of the CDR3 is 14 residues. Germline V gene sequence: CDR1 MGHRA, CDR2 YSYEKL.

The rearrangement uses TRBV20-1 and TRBJ1-6; D may be TRBD1 (6 bases). CDR3 length equals 14 residues. Germline V gene data show CDR1 as DFQATT and CDR2 as SNEGSKA (reference sequence). V dropped 5 bases and J dropped 7 bases, with 15 bases sitting between them. Here the CDR3 DNA reads TGCAGTGCTCCTTTCAGGGGTTACAATTCACCCCTCCACTTT. It yields the protein CSAPFRGYNSPLHF.